The next 23 T cell receptor beta chains were all read from a single sample in a study of control samples from healthy donors and cancer patients. Produced via immunoSEQ multiplex PCR; TCRdb's table is partial and in-frame only. The table lists 30,000 to 40,000 clones, 86% of them singletons. Specimen: PBMCs. The receptors originated from a woman aged 35 to 49 with lung cancer.

The V gene is TRBV19, the J gene TRBJ1-5; 12 bases line up with TRBD1. CDR3 length: 16 residues. Germline V lookup: CDR1 LNHDA, CDR2 SQIVND (reference sequence). The J segment lost 7 bases and the V segment lost 5 bases, leaving 9 bases of the junction unmatched. This CDR3 reads CASSGGTGGSGQPQHF. DNA for the CDR3: TGTGCCAGTAGTGGGGGGACAGGGGGCTCGGGCCAGCCCCAGCATTTT.

The genes are TRBV6-2 or TRBV6-3 and TRBJ1-4; TRBD1 is a possible D gene (6 bases). Trimming took 2 bases from V and 5 from J, leaving 9 bases between them. Germline CDR1 and CDR2: MNHEY and SVGEGT. CDR3 length: 14 amino acids. The CDR3 sequence is CASSYRTENEKLFF. CDR3 sequence (DNA): TGTGCCAGCAGTTACCGGACAGAGAATGAAAAACTGTTTTTT.

The chain uses TRBV6-5 and TRBJ1-5; D may be TRBD1 (5 bases). From germline, CDR1 is MNHEY and CDR2 SVGAGI. The CDR3 extends over 14 amino acids. The germline V and J ends were trimmed by 6 bases and 5 bases, with 14 bases remaining between them. CDR3 sequence: CASRPGHLDQPQHF. The CDR3 DNA reads as TGTGCCAGCAGGCCCGGACACCTCGATCAGCCCCAGCATTTT.

The V and J genes are TRBV28 and TRBJ1-4; D remains unclear. In germline, CDR1 is MDHEN, CDR2 SYDVKM. The length of the CDR3 is 16 residues. Trimming cost V 4 bases and J 7 bases, with 19 bases left between them. In DNA form, the CDR3 reads TGTGCCAGCAGTTCCCGTATACCGGCGCCTACTGAAAAACTGTTTTTT. Translating it yields CASSSRIPAPTEKLFF.

The genes are TRBV7-2 and TRBJ1-6; no firm D call. V gave up 1 base and J gave up 8 bases, with 12 bases separating them. CDR1 SGHTA and CDR2 FQGNSA come from the germline V gene. CDR3 length: 15 amino acids. CDR3 nucleotides: TGTGCCAGCAGCTTAGAGACGGGGTCGGATTCACCCCTCCACTTT. Translation: CASSLETGSDSPLHF.

The chain carries TRBV7-9 and TRBJ1-1, with D perhaps TRBD1 (5 bases). V lost 2 bases and J lost 5, with 15 bases in between. The length of the CDR3 is 15 residues. Germline CDR1 reads SEHNR; CDR2 reads FQNEAQ (reference sequence). CDR3 nucleotides: TGTGCCAGCAGCTTATGGAACGGGGGGGAAACTGAAGCTTTCTTT. This sequence encodes CASSLWNGGETEAFF.

This chain uses TRBV19 with TRBJ1-1; D unclear. CDR3 length: 14 amino acids. Trimming stripped 7 bases from V and 4 bases from J, with 16 bases between. Germline lookup yields CDR1 LNHDA and CDR2 SQIVND (reference sequence). The DNA of the CDR3 is TGTGCCAGTATCCTTGGGCCCGGTGGCACTGAAGCTTTCTTT. It translates to CASILGPGGTEAFF.

The sample holds a few counts of this clone. The V gene is TRBV9, the J gene TRBJ2-7, with 10 bases matching TRBD1. The CDR3 is 14 residues long. Germline CDR1 reads SGDLS; CDR2 reads YYNGEE. V gave up 4 bases and J gave up 6 bases; unmatched junction bases: 7. The CDR3 loop reads CASSRGTGVAEQYF. Written as DNA, the CDR3 is TGTGCCAGCAGCCGGGGGACAGGGGTTGCCGAGCAGTACTTC. The full variable domain, rest sourced from reference TRBV9 and TRBJ2-7, is DSGVTQTPKHLITATGQRVTLRCSPRSGDLSVYWYQQSLDQGLQFLIQYYNGEERAKGNILERFSAQQFPDLHSELNLSSLELGDSALYFCASSRGTGVAEQYFGPGTRLTVT.

V usage is TRBV27 and J usage is TRBJ2-7; 10 nucleotides match TRBD1. The germline CDR1 and CDR2 sequences are MNHEY and SMNVEV (reference sequence). Germline trimming cut 5 bases from V and 5 bases from J; bases unmatched to any gene: 6. The CDR3 runs 14 residues. The CDR3 sequence is CASSTRDRGDEQYF. CDR3 in DNA: TGTGCCAGCAGTACCCGGGACAGGGGCGACGAGCAGTACTTC.

V and J are TRBV9 and TRBJ1-3; D is unclear. V was shortened by 6 bases and J by 4 bases, with 11 bases between the two germline ends. The CDR3 is made up of 13 amino acids. The germline V gene has CDR1 SGDLS and CDR2 YYNGEE. Here the CDR3 reads CASTREDGNTIYF. The CDR3, as DNA: TGTGCCAGCACTCGGGAGGACGGAAACACCATATATTTT.

The V and J genes are TRBV7-2 and TRBJ1-2; a weak D match, TRBD1 (6 bases). V lost 5 bases, J lost 8 bases, and 24 bases lay in between. The CDR3 runs to 16 residues. Germline V CDR1 and CDR2: SGHTA, FQGNSA. CDR3 region: CASSAPSGGGGLGYTF. The CDR3 DNA is TGTGCCAGCAGCGCACCGAGTGGTGGGGGCGGGCTCGGCTACACCTTC.

V usage is TRBV6-5 and J usage is TRBJ1-2; TRBD1 aligns across 8 bases. Trimming cost V 6 bases and J 1 base; bases outside gene matches: 7. Germline assignment: CDR1 MNHEY and CDR2 SVGAGI. There are 15 residues in the CDR3. The CDR3 protein is CASRGTGPRNYGYTF. In DNA form, the CDR3 reads TGTGCCAGCAGGGGGACAGGACCTCGTAACTATGGCTACACCTTC.

The chain employs TRBV7-2 and TRBJ1-2, with D maybe TRBD1 (6 bases). V shed 1 base and J shed 8 bases, with 26 bases lying between them. The CDR3 covers 18 residues. Germline-derived CDR1 and CDR2 are SGHTA and FQGNSA. CDR3 bases: TGTGCCAGCAGCTTAGATATTCCCTTCACAGGGATCATAGGAGGCTACACCTTC. It specifies CASSLDIPFTGIIGGYTF.

This chain uses TRBV30 with TRBJ2-2; D remains ambiguous. The CDR3 is made up of 13 amino acids. The V and J ends lost 3 bases and 0 bases respectively, with 5 bases between them. Germline V gene sequence: CDR1 GTSNPN, CDR2 SVGIG (reference sequence). The CDR3: CAWSSTNTGELFF. The CDR3 DNA reads TGTGCCTGGAGCTCAACGAACACCGGGGAGCTGTTTTTT.

J is TRBJ2-1 and V is TRBV7-9; the D is unclear. V was trimmed by 1 base and J by 1 base, leaving 8 bases between them. The V gene's germline CDR1 is SEHNR and CDR2 FQNEAQ (reference sequence). The CDR3 runs 15 residues. CDR3 coding DNA: TGTGCCAGCAGCTTAGGTTACGGATCCTACAATGAGCAGTTCTTC. This encodes CASSLGYGSYNEQFF.

The chain has TRBV28 and TRBJ1-5, with a tentative D call TRBD1 (5 bases). V was pared by 5 bases and J by 1 base, with 12 bases between. Per the germline V gene, CDR1 is MDHEN and CDR2 is SYDVKM. This CDR3 contains 15 residues. Here the CDR3 DNA reads TGTGCCAGCAGTCTAGGAGGGGTAAGCAATCAGCCCCAGCATTTT. Its translation is CASSLGGVSNQPQHF. Complete variable domain (other parts from reference TRBV28 and TRBJ1-5): DVKVTQSSRYLVKRTGEKVFLECVQDMDHENMFWYRQDPGLGLRLIYFSYDVKMKEKGDIPEGYSVSREKKERFSLILESASTNQTSMYLCASSLGGVSNQPQHFGDGTRLSIL.

This sequence joins TRBV11-2 and TRBJ1-1; no definite D call. The CDR3 has 13 residues. CDR1 is SGHAT, CDR2 FQNNGV, per germline. Trimming cost V 8 bases and J 1 base, with 11 bases left between them. The CDR3 DNA follows: TGTGCCAGCTGTCTGGGCTCGAACACTGAAGCTTTCTTT. Its protein is CASCLGSNTEAFF.

This clone was seen a single time. The chain couples TRBV6-4 to TRBJ2-1; D is unclear. Germline values: CDR1 MRHNA, CDR2 SNTAGT. The CDR3 consists of 13 residues. Trimming cost V 5 bases and J 7 bases, with 12 bases left between them. DNA for the CDR3: TGTGCCAGCAGTAAGGAGATCAAGAATGAGCAGTTCTTC. This sequence encodes CASSKEIKNEQFF.

The chain uses TRBV5-4 and TRBJ2-3, with 8 bases fitting TRBD2. CDR1 is SGHNT, CDR2 YYREEE, per germline (reference sequence). This CDR3 has 16 amino acids. V shed 0 bases and J 0 bases; nucleotides not matched to a gene: 3. Here the CDR3 reads CASSLVRGGSTDTQYF. For the CDR3, the DNA is TGTGCCAGCAGCTTGGTCCGGGGGGGGAGCACAGATACGCAGTATTTT.

This rearrangement joins TRBV15 to TRBJ2-3; 10 nucleotides align to TRBD2. The CDR3 totals 16 residues. V shed 0 bases, J shed 3 bases, and the junction held 3 bases outside the gene matches. Germline V gene sequence: CDR1 LNHNV, CDR2 YYDKDF (reference sequence). CDR3 protein: CATSRDILAGTDTQYF. The DNA for the CDR3 is TGTGCCACCAGCAGAGATATACTAGCGGGGACAGATACGCAGTATTTT.

CDR3 in DNA: TGTGCCAGCAGCGTAGGGACCTCGGGGGACACTGAAGCTTTCTTT. Translating it yields CASSVGTSGDTEAFF. V is TRBV7-3 and J is TRBJ1-1; weak D call: TRBD1 (5 bases). CDR1 and CDR2 (germline): SGHTA, FQGTGA. V lost 5 bases and J lost 3, with 16 bases in between. This CDR3 contains 15 residues.

This chain uses TRBV3-1 (or the pseudogene TRBV3-2) with TRBJ2-2, with D maybe TRBD1 (5 bases). The CDR3 covers 15 residues. V lost 2 bases and J lost 1, with 8 bases in between. Looked up from germline, CDR1 is LGHDT and CDR2 is YNNKEL (reference sequence). Here the CDR3 DNA reads TGTGCCAGCAGCCAACAGGGCCTGAACACCGGGGAGCTGTTTTTT. Amino acid sequence: CASSQQGLNTGELFF.

V gene TRBV7-3 combines with J gene TRBJ2-3; 11 bases align to TRBD2. Trimming at V came to 6 bases and at J to 6 bases, leaving 5 bases not matched to a gene. The CDR3 spans 14 residues. The germline V gene encodes CDR1 SGHTA and CDR2 FQGTGA. The CDR3 nucleotides are TGTGCCAGCAGTACTAGCGGGGGAGGGGATACGCAGTATTTT. It encodes CASSTSGGGDTQYF.